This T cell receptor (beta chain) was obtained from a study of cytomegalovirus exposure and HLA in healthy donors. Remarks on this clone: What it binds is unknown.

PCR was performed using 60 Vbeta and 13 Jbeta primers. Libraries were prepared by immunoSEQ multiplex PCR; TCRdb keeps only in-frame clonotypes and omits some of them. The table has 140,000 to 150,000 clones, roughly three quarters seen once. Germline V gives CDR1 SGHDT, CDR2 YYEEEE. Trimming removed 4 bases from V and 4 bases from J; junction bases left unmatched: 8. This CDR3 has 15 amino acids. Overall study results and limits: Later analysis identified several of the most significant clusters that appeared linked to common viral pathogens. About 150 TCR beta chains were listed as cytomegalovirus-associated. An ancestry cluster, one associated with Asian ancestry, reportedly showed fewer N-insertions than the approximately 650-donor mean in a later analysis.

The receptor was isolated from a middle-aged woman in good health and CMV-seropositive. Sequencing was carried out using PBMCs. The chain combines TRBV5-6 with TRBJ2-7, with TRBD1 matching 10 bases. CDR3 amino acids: CASSDLWDRGYEQYF. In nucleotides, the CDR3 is TGTGCCAGCAGCGACCTCTGGGACAGGGGATACGAGCAGTACTTC. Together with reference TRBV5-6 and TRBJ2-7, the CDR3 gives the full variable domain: DAGVTQSPTHLIKTRGQQVTLRCSPKSGHDTVSWYQQALGQGPQFIFQYYEEEERQRGNFPDRFSGHQFPNYSSELNVNALLLGDSALYLCASSDLWDRGYEQYFGPGTRLTVT.